The 26 T cell receptor beta chains below come from one sample, sequenced in a study of T cells in women clearing cervical HPV infection. Only in-frame clones appear in the TCRdb table, and some are missing; sequencing was by immunoSEQ multiplex PCR. In total, the table holds about 14,000 clones. The source material was blood buffy coat. These receptors all come from a woman between 18 and 70 years old with a cervical HPV16 infection that either progressed to CIN3+ or cleared (not recorded which).

Of note for this clone: The CDR3 goes on 3 residues after the read ends, and that part is filled in from the germline J gene. The chain uses TRBV7-6 and TRBJ2-7; D is perhaps TRBD2 (6 bases). The V end lost 0 bases, the J end lost 3 bases, and 21 bases lay between the germline ends. The CDR3 spans 18 residues. Per germline, CDR1 SGHVS and CDR2 FNYEAQ. CDR3 region: CASSLASFSGGSDYEQYF. The part of the CDR3 DNA that was read is TGTGCCAGCAGCTTAGCGTCGTTTTCCGGAGGGTCGGACTACGAG.

With regard to this clone: Read coverage stops 3 residues before the CDR3 terminus; the germline J gene supplies the remainder. The V call is TRBV5-1, the J call TRBJ1-4; maybe TRBD1 (6 bases). Trimming took off 3 bases at V and 0 bases at J, with 12 bases between the two ends. Germline CDR1 reads SGHRS; CDR2 reads YFSETQ. The CDR3 length is 16 residues. The CDR3 bases that were read are TGCGCCAGCAGCTGGGGGACAAGTGCAACTAATGAAAAA. This codes for CASSWGTSATNEK. The whole CDR3 is CASSWGTSATNEKLFF.

Regarding this clone: The read gets to within 3 residues of the CDR3 end, and the germline J gene fills in the rest. The gene calls are TRBV29-1 and TRBJ1-1, with 7 bases lining up with TRBD1. Germline CDR1 reads SQVTM; CDR2 reads ANQGSEA. V was clipped by 6 bases and J by 3 bases; unmatched bases: 10. There are 14 residues in the CDR3. The CDR3 region is CSVNAGGSYTEAFF. The sequenced part of the CDR3 DNA is TGCAGCGTAAATGCAGGGGGATCGTACACTGAA.

About this clone itself: The observed sequence ends 3 residues before the CDR3 terminus, with the missing tail filled in from the germline J gene. The chain has TRBV7-2 and TRBJ2-3; the match to TRBD2 covers 8 bases. From germline, CDR1 is SGHTA and CDR2 FQGNSA. Germline trimming cut 0 bases from V and 2 bases from J; bases unmatched to any gene: 7. CDR3 length: 17 residues. The sequenced CDR3 bases are TGTGCCAGCAGCTTAGCGCTCGGGGGGGGCCACACAGATACG. Translated, it gives CASSLALGGGHTDT. The full CDR3 sequence reads CASSLALGGGHTDTQYF.

Comments on this clone: The sequenced fragment ends 3 residues before the CDR3 boundary, so the rest is inferred from the germline J gene. The chain employs TRBV11-3 and TRBJ1-2; D perhaps matches TRBD1 (5 bases). The length of the CDR3 is 15 residues. Germline values: CDR1 SGHNT, CDR2 YENEEA. CDR3 DNA (partial): TGTGCCAGCAGCTTAGTCAACAGGCACTTAATCTAC. Translating gives CASSLVNRHLIY. The whole CDR3 is CASSLVNRHLIYYTF. Full variable domain (outside the CDR3, taken from reference TRBV11-3 and TRBJ1-2): EAGVVQSPRYKIIEKKQPVAFWCNPISGHNTLYWYLQNLGQGPELLIRYENEEAVDDSQLPKDRFSAERLKGVDSTLKIQPAELGDSAVYLCASSLVNRHLIYYTFGSGTRLTVV.

As to this clone: The read ends 3 residues shy of where the CDR3 ends; the end is completed using the germline J gene. The genes are TRBV7-8 and TRBJ2-7; no reliable D call. The V gene lost 5 bases and the J gene lost 3 bases, with 14 bases spanning the gap. The CDR3 is 14 amino acids. Per germline, CDR1 SGHVS and CDR2 FQNEAQ. The sequenced part of the CDR3 DNA is TGTGCCAGCAGCCAAACATCCGCGGACTACGAG. It codes for CASSQTSADYE. The whole CDR3 is CASSQTSADYEQYF.

Notes on this clone: The read ends 3 residues before the CDR3 terminus; that terminus is restored from the germline J gene. The J gene is TRBJ2-1, the V gene TRBV6-2 or TRBV6-3, with 8 bases lining up with TRBD2. The V segment lost 2 bases and the J segment 3 bases; nucleotides outside the gene matches: 3. In germline, CDR1 is MNHEY, CDR2 SVGEGT. This CDR3 region has 15 residues. Incomplete CDR3 DNA: TGTGCCAGCAGTTACGAGGCGGGGGGCTACAATGAG. This codes for CASSYEAGGYNE. The full CDR3 is CASSYEAGGYNEQFF.

With regard to this clone: The read ends 3 residues shy of where the CDR3 ends; the end is completed using the germline J gene. The chain employs TRBV28 and TRBJ1-1; possible D gene TRBD1, 6 bases. Germline assignment: CDR1 MDHEN and CDR2 SYDVKM. The length of the CDR3 is 12 residues. Incomplete CDR3 DNA: TGTGCCAGCAGTACCCGGGACATAGAA. It yields the protein CASSTRDIE. The full-length CDR3 reads as CASSTRDIEAFF. Full variable domain (outside the CDR3, taken from reference TRBV28 and TRBJ1-1): DVKVTQSSRYLVKRTGEKVFLECVQDMDHENMFWYRQDPGLGLRLIYFSYDVKMKEKGDIPEGYSVSREKKERFSLILESASTNQTSMYLCASSTRDIEAFFGQGTRLTVV.

Concerning this clone itself: The missing CDR3 end, 3 residues past where the read stops, is filled in from the germline J gene. The chain uses TRBV7-8 and TRBJ2-2, with D uncertain. There are 17 residues in the CDR3. Germline V CDR1 and CDR2: SGHVS, FQNEAQ. Partial CDR3 DNA: TGTGCCAGCAGCTTAGTTTCCCTCAAGGCAACTAATGAAAAG. Encoded protein: CASSLVSLKATNEK. The full CDR3 reads CASSLVSLKATNEKLFF. Based on the CDR3 plus reference TRBV7-8 and TRBJ2-2, the full variable domain is GAGVSQSPRYKVAKRGQDVALRCDPISGHVSLFWYQQALGQGPEFLTYFQNEAQLDKSGLPSDRFFAERPEGSVSTLKIQRTQQEDSAVYLCASSLVSLKATNEKLFFGEGSRLTVL.

Partial CDR3 DNA: TGTGCCAGCAGTTCCCACCGGACAGGGTTCGGGGAGACC. It specifies CASSSHRTGFGET. The whole CDR3 protein reads CASSSHRTGFGETQYF. V usage is TRBV6-2 or TRBV6-3 and J usage is TRBJ2-5; 8 bases match TRBD1. The read comes to an end 3 residues before the CDR3 does, leaving the germline J gene to fill in the end. The J segment lost 5 bases and the V segment lost 4 bases, leaving 12 bases of the junction unmatched. The CDR3 is 16 amino acids. Germline V lookup: CDR1 MNHEY, CDR2 SVGEGT.

About this clone itself: The DNA ends 3 residues before the CDR3 does, and the rest of the CDR3 is filled in from the germline J gene. This chain connects TRBV28 to TRBJ2-1; D call uncertain. Per the germline V gene, CDR1 is MDHEN and CDR2 is SYDVKM. This CDR3 region has 19 residues. The germline V and J ends were trimmed by 6 bases and 4 bases, with 28 bases remaining between them. This CDR3 is CASSFALAPVDSQYNEQFF. The CDR3 bases that were read are TGTGCCAGCAGCTTTGCCCTTGCCCCAGTTGACTCGCAATACAATGAG.

Details on this clone: The read ends 3 residues shy of where the CDR3 ends; the end is completed using the germline J gene. The chain links TRBV9 to TRBJ2-5; no clear D gene. CDR3 length: 13 amino acids. The ends were cut back, 4 bases at V and 5 bases at J, with 12 bases in the middle. The germline V gene encodes CDR1 SGDLS and CDR2 YYNGEE. The sequenced CDR3 bases are TGTGCCAGCAGCCCACCTTCCGGGGAGACC. It yields the protein CASSPPSGET. The entire CDR3 protein reads CASSPPSGETQYF.

Details on this clone: The DNA ends 3 residues before the CDR3 does, and the rest of the CDR3 is filled in from the germline J gene. The chain carries TRBV10-1 and TRBJ1-1; 8 nucleotides agree with TRBD1. Germline CDR1 and CDR2: WNHNN and SYGVQD (reference sequence). Trimming at V came to 7 bases and at J to 1 base, leaving 5 bases not matched to a gene. This CDR3 region has 14 residues. The sequenced CDR3 bases are TGCGCCAGCACCTCCGGGACAGGGAACACTGAA. This encodes CASTSGTGNTE. The CDR3 in its entirety is CASTSGTGNTEAFF.

In the case of this clone: The DNA ends 3 residues before the CDR3 does, and the rest of the CDR3 is filled in from the germline J gene. This chain uses TRBV6-2 or TRBV6-3 with TRBJ1-5; perhaps TRBD1 as D (5 bases). The germline V gene has CDR1 MNHEY and CDR2 SVGEGT. The CDR3 has 15 residues. The V end lost 4 bases, the J end lost 3 bases, and 13 bases lay between the germline ends. The sequenced part of the CDR3 DNA is TGTGCCAGCAGTTGGTTGGCAGGGAACAATCAGCCC. Translation: CASSWLAGNNQP. The entire CDR3 reads CASSWLAGNNQPQHF.

Concerning this clone: The read stops 3 residues short of the end of the CDR3; the missing end is completed from the germline J gene. The V and J genes are TRBV19 and TRBJ2-3, with no clear D. Germline V lookup: CDR1 LNHDA, CDR2 SQIVND (reference sequence). This CDR3 has 15 amino acids. The CDR3 reads CASSIATGSNQPQYF. The covered CDR3 bases are TGTGCCAGTAGTATCGCCACGGGTAGCAATCAGCCG. The full variable domain, completed using reference TRBV19 and TRBJ2-3, is DGGITQSPKYLFRKEGQNVTLSCEQNLNHDAMYWYRQDPGQGLRLIYYSQIVNDFQKGDIAEGYSVSREKKESFPLTVTSAQKNPTAFYLCASSIATGSNQPQYFGPGTRLTVL.

Concerning this clone: The read ends 3 residues before the CDR3 terminus; that terminus is restored from the germline J gene. The chain combines TRBV6-2 or TRBV6-3 with TRBJ1-5; TRBD1 agrees at 7 bases. Germline trimming cut 7 bases from V and 6 bases from J; bases unmatched to any gene: 12. From germline, CDR1 is MNHEY and CDR2 SVGEGT. The CDR3 spans 15 residues. CDR3 DNA (partial): TGTGCCAGCAATGCACTCGACAGGGTGGGTCAGCCC. It yields the protein CASNALDRVGQP. The complete CDR3 protein is CASNALDRVGQPQHF.

CDR3 DNA (partial): TGTGCCAGTAGTGCAAGACAGGGAACCTACGAG. Residues: CASSARQGTYE. The entire CDR3 reads CASSARQGTYEQYF. The V gene is TRBV19, the J gene TRBJ2-7, with TRBD1 identical over 7 bases. The read stops 3 residues short of the end of the CDR3; the missing end is completed from the germline J gene. This CDR3 region has 14 residues. CDR1 and CDR2 (germline): LNHDA, SQIVND (reference sequence). With V trimmed by 5 bases and J by 2 bases, 6 bases remained unmatched.

Concerning this clone itself: The read ends 3 residues early relative to the CDR3; the germline J gene fills the gap. The V gene is TRBV19, the J gene TRBJ1-1, with D possibly being TRBD1 (5 bases). Trimming left V 8 bases short and J 2 bases short, with 21 bases between. The CDR3 spans 16 residues. Germline V gene sequence: CDR1 LNHDA, CDR2 SQIVND (reference sequence). The CDR3: CASRRDYGTPNTEAFF. CDR3 DNA (partial): TGTGCCAGTCGTCGGGACTACGGCACCCCCAACACTGAA.

Concerning this clone: The sequenced fragment ends 3 residues before the CDR3 boundary, so the rest is inferred from the germline J gene. The chain is built from TRBV5-6 and TRBJ2-2; 7 nucleotides align to TRBD1. This CDR3 is 14 amino acids long. Germline values: CDR1 SGHDT, CDR2 YYEEEE. V shed 4 bases and J 5 bases; nucleotides not matched to a gene: 5. CDR3 amino acids: CASSVSGGTGELFF. CDR3 DNA (partial): TGTGCCAGCAGCGTCTCAGGGGGTACCGGGGAG.

CDR3 loop: CATGGLQGTVSNQPQHF. Incomplete CDR3 DNA: TGTGCCACCGGTGGGCTGCAGGGAACGGTTAGCAATCAGCCC. V gene TRBV28 combines with J gene TRBJ1-5; tentatively, D is TRBD1 (5 bases). The read comes to an end 3 residues before the CDR3 does, leaving the germline J gene to fill in the end. Germline V lookup: CDR1 MDHEN, CDR2 SYDVKM. The V end lost 10 bases, the J end lost 0 bases, and 22 bases lay between the germline ends. The CDR3 sequence is 17 residues long. Based on the CDR3 plus reference TRBV28 and TRBJ1-5, the full variable domain is DVKVTQSSRYLVKRTGEKVFLECVQDMDHENMFWYRQDPGLGLRLIYFSYDVKMKEKGDIPEGYSVSREKKERFSLILESASTNQTSMYLCATGGLQGTVSNQPQHFGDGTRLSIL.

Details on this clone: The missing CDR3 end, 3 residues past where the read stops, is filled in from the germline J gene. The gene calls are TRBV19 and TRBJ2-1, with TRBD2 as a possible D gene (6 bases). With 0 bases removed from V and 5 bases from J, the gap between germline ends came to 11 bases. This CDR3 comprises 15 residues. Germline V CDR1 and CDR2: LNHDA, SQIVND (reference sequence). The sequenced part of the CDR3 DNA is TGTGCCAGTAGTATAGATGAACGCGGGAACAATGAG. Amino acids: CASSIDERGNNE. The whole CDR3 sequence is CASSIDERGNNEQFF.

Concerning this clone itself: Read sequence stops 3 residues before the CDR3 end, and the germline J gene provides the missing end. This rearrangement joins TRBV7-2 to TRBJ2-1, with a possible D match to TRBD1 (6 bases). Germline V gene lookup returns CDR1 SGHTA and CDR2 FQGNSA. This CDR3 has 15 amino acids. V lost 0 bases and J lost 4, with 10 bases in between. The CDR3 region is CASSLARGNYNEQFF. Incomplete CDR3 DNA: TGTGCCAGCAGCTTAGCCAGGGGCAATTACAATGAG.

Regarding this clone: The read comes to an end 3 residues before the CDR3 does, leaving the germline J gene to fill in the end. The chain joins TRBV20-1 to TRBJ2-4; no reliable D call. The CDR3 is 15 residues long. Trimming took 6 bases from V and 5 from J, leaving 20 bases between them. CDR1 and CDR2 (germline): DFQATT, SNEGSKA (reference sequence). The CDR3 reads CSASPTSIRENIQYF. The DNA read from the CDR3 is TGCAGTGCCAGCCCCACGTCCATTAGGGAAAACATT.

To note about this clone: The CDR3 end is not reached by the read, which stops 3 residues before it; the germline J gene fills it in. This chain joins TRBV15 and TRBJ1-2, with D unresolved. Per the germline V gene, CDR1 is LNHNV and CDR2 is YYDKDF (reference sequence). The CDR3 is 16 residues long. CDR3 sequence: CATSRDSAAFRVDYTF. The DNA read from the CDR3 is TGTGCCACCAGCAGAGATTCGGCAGCCTTTCGGGTTGAC.

Regarding this clone: At one boundary the junction diverges from the germline segment, which might be a read error. The CDR3 bases that were read are TGTGCCAGCAGCAGACTGACAGGGAACACCGGGGGG. Translated, it gives CASSRLTGNTGG. The full-length CDR3 reads as CASSRLTGNTGGLFF. The chain uses TRBV5-5 and TRBJ2-2; D may be TRBD1 (7 bases). From the germline J gene comes the end of the CDR3, since the read stops 3 residues before it. From germline, CDR1 is SGHKS and CDR2 YYEKEE (reference sequence). The CDR3 length is 15 residues.

Measured by frequency, this clone is medium-sized. The read terminates 3 residues ahead of where the CDR3 ends, so the germline J gene completes it. The chain carries TRBV6-2 or TRBV6-3 and TRBJ1-5; the D is unclear. CDR1 is MNHEY, CDR2 SVGEGT, per germline. The CDR3 length is 14 residues. V shed 6 bases and J shed 2 bases, with 11 bases lying between them. Partial CDR3 DNA: TGTGCCAGCAGGCGAGACTCCGGCAATCAGCCC. This encodes CASRRDSGNQP. The entire CDR3 protein is CASRRDSGNQPQHF.